This passage covers 18 T cell receptor beta chains from one sample sequenced in a study of blood T cell repertoires in COVID-19. TCRdb's table, derived via immunoSEQ multiplex PCR, lists solely in-frame clones and lacks some. In the table there are about 140,000 clones, roughly 76% of which are singletons. Sequencing used peripheral blood. The receptors derive from a woman aged 45 to 65 with active or convalescent COVID-19.

This clone was counted a single time. The chain carries TRBV5-1 and TRBJ2-5; possible D gene TRBD2, 6 bases. The CDR3 runs to 16 residues. The germline gives CDR1 SGHRS, CDR2 YFSETQ. The V end lost 4 bases, the J end lost 1 base, and 17 bases lay between the germline ends. In DNA, the CDR3 is TGCGCCAGCAGCGAGACGCCAGCGGAGGGCCAAGAGACCCAGTACTTC. It codes for CASSETPAEGQETQYF.

This clone was seen only once. V is TRBV13 and J is TRBJ2-1, with D possibly being TRBD2 (6 bases). Germline V lookup: CDR1 PRHDT, CDR2 FYEKMQ (reference sequence). The ends were cut back, 5 bases at V and 10 bases at J, with 15 bases in the middle. CDR3 length: 13 amino acids. CDR3 residues: CASSTTRETEQFF. The CDR3 bases are TGTGCCAGCAGCACAACGCGGGAAACCGAGCAGTTCTTC.

The chain employs TRBV5-6 and TRBJ1-5; 9 nucleotides match TRBD1. Trimming removed 2 bases from V and 5 bases from J; junction bases left unmatched: 2. CDR1 SGHDT and CDR2 YYEEEE come from the germline V gene. The CDR3 runs 14 residues. The CDR3 DNA reads TGTGCCAGCAGCTTTAGGACAGGGGATCAGCCCCAGCATTTT. Translated, it gives CASSFRTGDQPQHF.

The genes are TRBV12-3 or TRBV12-4 and TRBJ1-5; D is unclear. The CDR3 is made up of 13 amino acids. The V and J ends lost 3 bases and 7 bases respectively, with 10 bases between them. CDR3 nucleotides: TGTGCCAGCAGTTTGAGTGGGGAGCAGCCCCAGCATTTT. Translated: CASSLSGEQPQHF.

The rearrangement links TRBV30 to TRBJ2-1, with a weak D call TRBD2 (5 bases). CDR3 length: 13 amino acids. Trimming stripped 0 bases from V and 7 bases from J, with 10 bases between. Germline V gives CDR1 GTSNPN, CDR2 SVGIG (reference sequence). The CDR3 loop is CAWSVDSDNEQFF. The CDR3 nucleotides read TGTGCCTGGAGTGTTGATAGCGATAATGAGCAGTTCTTC.

This clone has only a few counts. The rearrangement links TRBV6-5 to TRBJ2-1, with a tentative D call TRBD1 (6 bases). The V end was cut by 5 bases, the J end by 7 bases, with 12 bases between. CDR3 length: 13 residues. Germline V CDR1 and CDR2: MNHEY, SVGAGI. The CDR3 spells CASSRAGVNEQFF. CDR3 nucleotide sequence: TGTGCCAGCAGTAGGGCAGGGGTTAATGAGCAGTTCTTC.

The chain couples TRBV19 to TRBJ2-7; 7 bases align to TRBD1. Germline values: CDR1 LNHDA, CDR2 SQIVND (reference sequence). The CDR3 totals 14 residues. J lost 4 bases, V lost 3 bases, and 6 bases had no gene match. The CDR3 region is CASSIGDREYEQYF. The DNA of the CDR3 is TGTGCCAGTAGTATTGGAGACAGGGAATACGAGCAGTACTTC.

CDR3 residues: CASSLSWGQSNTGELFF. As DNA, the CDR3 is TGTGCCAGCAGTTTATCGTGGGGGCAGTCGAACACCGGGGAGCTGTTTTTT. V and J are TRBV27 and TRBJ2-2; weak D call: TRBD1 (6 bases). Per the germline V gene, CDR1 is MNHEY and CDR2 is SMNVEV (reference sequence). The V gene lost 0 bases and the J gene lost 0 bases, with 11 bases spanning the gap. CDR3 length: 17 residues.

The CDR3 DNA sequence: TGTGCCAGCAGTGAAATGAGGGGGCGCAGAGGCACTGAAGCTTTCTTT. Protein product: CASSEMRGRRGTEAFF. The gene calls are TRBV6-1 and TRBJ1-1, with TRBD1 identical over 7 bases. Losses at the gene ends were 2 bases for V and 4 bases for J; bases not matched to a gene: 10. CDR1 MNHNS and CDR2 SASEGT come from the germline V gene. The CDR3 sequence is 16 residues long.

This chain joins TRBV28 and TRBJ2-6; 10 positions agree with TRBD1. CDR3 size: 20 residues. Germline V gene data show CDR1 as MDHEN and CDR2 as SYDVKM. The V segment lost 6 bases and the J segment 2 bases; nucleotides outside the gene matches: 16. CDR3 loop: CASRRRRDRGNTAGANVLTF. The CDR3 DNA sequence: TGTGCCAGCAGGCGCCGCCGGGACAGGGGAAACACCGCTGGGGCCAACGTCCTGACTTTC.

This clone was detected a few times. J is TRBJ2-1 and V is TRBV5-1; 9 nucleotides match TRBD1. Germline CDR1 SGHRS, CDR2 YFSETQ. CDR3 length: 15 amino acids. J gave up 6 bases and V 2 bases, and 6 bases lay outside the gene matches. The CDR3 spells CASSLMTGGGNEQFF. CDR3 in DNA: TGCGCCAGCAGCTTAATGACAGGGGGAGGCAATGAGCAGTTCTTC. The variable domain in full, completed from reference TRBV5-1 and TRBJ2-1, reads KAGVTQTPRYLIKTRGQQVTLSCSPISGHRSVSWYQQTPGQGLQFLFEYFSETQRNKGNFPGRFSGRQFSNSRSEMNVSTLELGDSALYLCASSLMTGGGNEQFFGPGTRLTVL.

Regarding this clone: Other nucleotide sequences from this sample produce the same CDR3. The chain joins TRBV18 to TRBJ1-1; D gene ambiguous. Germline loops: CDR1 KGHSH, CDR2 LQKENI. The CDR3 sequence is 14 residues long. V was trimmed by 4 bases and J by 0 bases, leaving 9 bases between them. CDR3 bases: TGTGCCAGCTCACGCGACTCGTTGAACACTGAAGCTTTCTTT. Amino acids: CASSRDSLNTEAFF.

This clone was recorded a few times. This chain connects TRBV28 to TRBJ1-5, with 10 bases lining up with TRBD1. The CDR3 loop spans 14 amino acids. After removal of 4 bases from V and 4 bases from J, the junction contained 1 base not matched to a gene. CDR1 and CDR2 (germline): MDHEN, SYDVKM. The CDR3 region has the DNA TGTGCCAGCAGTTGGACAGGGGGTAATCAGCCCCAGCATTTT. This translates into CASSWTGGNQPQHF.

The chain joins TRBV4-3 to TRBJ1-1; 8 nucleotides align to TRBD1. CDR3 length equals 17 residues. Germline lookup yields CDR1 LGHNA and CDR2 YSLEER. Trimming took 0 bases from V and 4 from J; bases not matched to a gene: 10. The CDR3 DNA is TGCGCCAGCAGCCAAGAATTAGGACCCACAGGGGGCACTGAAGCTTTCTTT. Translating it yields CASSQELGPTGGTEAFF.

This clone showed up many times. This chain's CDR3 is CASSPGSNYGYTF. The CDR3, as DNA: TGTGCCAGCAGCCCGGGTTCTAACTATGGCTACACCTTC. The chain carries TRBV5-5 and TRBJ1-2; D remains ambiguous. Germline CDR1 is SGHKS and CDR2 is YYEKEE (reference sequence). V was trimmed by 4 bases and J by 0 bases, leaving 7 bases between them. CDR3 length equals 13 residues. Combining the CDR3 with reference TRBV5-5 and TRBJ1-2 gives the whole variable domain DAGVTQSPTHLIKTRGQQVTLRCSPISGHKSVSWYQQVLGQGPQFIFQYYEKEERGRGNFPDRFSARQFPNYSSELNVNALLLGDSALYLCASSPGSNYGYTFGSGTRLTVV.

This clone was seen just once. The rearrangement joins TRBV4-3 to TRBJ1-1, with 7 bases identical to TRBD1. V shed 2 bases and J 5 bases; nucleotides not matched to a gene: 8. Germline V gives CDR1 LGHNA, CDR2 YSLEER. The CDR3 covers 15 residues. CDR3 DNA sequence: TGCGCCAGCAGCCAAAGACAGGGACGGAGTACTGAAGCTTTCTTT. It translates to CASSQRQGRSTEAFF.

In this sample, this clone turned up once. This chain uses TRBV19 with TRBJ1-4; D gene uncertain. V was shortened by 5 bases and J by 7 bases, with 17 bases between the two germline ends. Germline V CDR1 and CDR2: LNHDA, SQIVND (reference sequence). This CDR3 has 15 residues. CDR3: CASSPTGVTIEKLFF. CDR3 nucleotide sequence: TGTGCCAGTAGTCCTACCGGGGTAACCATTGAAAAACTGTTTTTT.

The CDR3 is CASSYGQGQEQPQHF. CDR3 coding DNA: TGTGCCAGCAGTTATGGACAGGGTCAAGAGCAGCCCCAGCATTTT. The chain links TRBV5-6 to TRBJ1-5, with 8 bases aligning to TRBD1. J was trimmed by 7 bases and V by 5 bases; bases with no gene match: 11. The CDR3 is 15 amino acids. Germline V gene lookup returns CDR1 SGHDT and CDR2 YYEEEE.